Below, 5 T cell receptor beta chains from the same sample are listed, as sequenced in a study of shared clonotypes between healthy human individuals. The assay was immunoSEQ multiplex PCR, and TCRdb's table has in-frame clones only and misses some. Among around 1.1 million clones listed, roughly 74% were seen once. Sequenced: memory CD4+ T cells from PBMCs. Subset in this sample: CD45RA-negative fraction. The receptors shown here come from a young man in good health. Some clones in this sample may be carry-over from other donors' samples.

The chain combines TRBV5-4 with TRBJ1-2, with 7 bases that match TRBD1. The CDR3 runs 14 residues. Germline V lookup: CDR1 SGHNT, CDR2 YYREEE (reference sequence). The V and J ends lost 7 bases and 2 bases, in that order; junction bases with no gene match: 8. The CDR3 region is CASLLRGGNYGYTF. The CDR3 coding sequence is TGTGCCAGCCTCCTCAGGGGGGGCAACTATGGCTACACCTTC.

To note about this clone: With only one base between it and a far larger clone, this is likely a read error. The sample carries other DNA sequences with the same CDR3. The chain links TRBV4-1 to TRBJ1-1, with TRBD1 matching over 7 bases. This CDR3 is built from 14 residues. In germline, CDR1 is MGHRA, CDR2 YSYEKL. Trimming at V came to 3 bases and at J to 0 bases, leaving 1 base not matched to a gene. The CDR3 DNA is TGCGCCAGCAGCCAGGGACAGCTGAACACTGAAGCTTTCTTT. The encoded protein is CASSQGQLNTEAFF.

V gene TRBV27 combines with J gene TRBJ1-3, with unresolved D. V shed 0 bases and J shed 4 bases, with 7 bases lying between them. Germline values: CDR1 MNHEY, CDR2 SMNVEV (reference sequence). The CDR3 totals 14 residues. In DNA, the CDR3 is TGTGCCAGCAGTTTATCTGCAGCGGGAAACACCATATATTTT. This encodes CASSLSAAGNTIYF.

This clone was seen once. The genes are TRBV5-1 and TRBJ2-6; TRBD2 might be the D (5 bases). V was clipped by 3 bases and J by 0 bases, with 10 bases between them. Germline CDR1 SGHRS, CDR2 YFSETQ. The length of the CDR3 is 16 residues. The CDR3 spells CASSWGASSGANVLTF. The CDR3 nucleotides are TGCGCCAGCAGCTGGGGAGCGAGCTCTGGGGCCAACGTCCTGACTTTC.

This CDR3 reads CASSFSGARSEQYF. DNA for the CDR3: TGTGCCAGCAGTTTTTCAGGGGCGCGCTCCGAGCAGTACTTC. The chain uses TRBV28 and TRBJ2-7; TRBD1 might be the D (6 bases). The CDR3 extends over 14 amino acids. Trimming took off 3 bases at V and 6 bases at J, with 15 bases between the two ends. The germline V gene encodes CDR1 MDHEN and CDR2 SYDVKM.